This T cell receptor (beta chain) came from a study of blood T cell repertoires in COVID-19. Overall study: The cDNA or gDNA used as material had been derived from T cells, B-cell-depleted T cells, or PBMCs.

Authors' methods: How many nucleated cells were present was estimated from reference gene primer amplification. Assay: immunoSEQ multiplex PCR; the TCRdb copy retains only in-frame clones and omits some. That table supplies the V and J calls and clone size; D and trimming were determined from the DNA. The sample consists of about 210,000 clones, 81% of them appearing once. The CDR3 length is 14 residues. Germline V gene data show CDR1 as KGHSH and CDR2 as LQKENI. Trimming removed 6 bases from V and 5 bases from J, with 11 bases in between. Cohorts were determined from participant-reported clinical history. This clone was detected only a few times.

The sequence was collected from a woman aged 45-60 years with acute COVID-19. The sample was PBMCs or T cells enriched from blood (not recorded which). The V call is TRBV18, the J call TRBJ1-6; weak D call: TRBD1 (5 bases). Here the CDR3 reads CASSLTDNNSPLHF. The DNA for the CDR3 is TGTGCCAGCTCTTTGACAGATAATAATTCACCCCTCCACTTT. Full variable domain (missing parts from reference TRBV18 and TRBJ1-6): NAGVMQNPRHLVRRRGQEARLRCSPMKGHSHVYWYRQLPEEGLKFMVYLQKENIIDESGMPKERFSAEFPKEGPSILRIQQVVRGDSAAYFCASSLTDNNSPLHFGNGTRLTVT.